The clone carrying this TCR beta chain was found a few times. What it recognizes is unknown. Other DNA variants within this sample encode the same CDR3. This sample stems from a study of beta chain features in type 1 diabetes. Broader study findings: There was a moderate but significant shortening of TCRB CDR3s in all four CD4+ subsets of Type 1 diabetes patients.

Investigators reverse transcribed all isolated RNA, so they sequenced expressed TCRB transcripts. The assay was immunoSEQ multiplex PCR, and TCRdb's table has in-frame clones only and misses some. The sample has about 270,000 clones; 14% are singletons. The collection from each donor was one heparinised blood draw averaging about 116 mL. Via the markers CD45RO/CCR7/CD25/CD127/CD95/CD27, stem cell-like memory, regulatory, central memory and naive CD4+ cells were sorted. V gave up 3 bases and J gave up 0 bases, with 9 bases separating them. Germline V gene lookup returns CDR1 SGHRS and CDR2 YFSETQ. The CDR3 is 14 amino acids.

The gene calls are TRBV5-1 and TRBJ1-1, with D possibly matching TRBD1 (6 bases). This TCR came from a man aged 25-45 years with type 1 diabetes. The sequencing input was naive CD4+ T cells from blood. The CDR3 bases are TGCGCCAGCAGCTCCGGACAGCTGAACACTGAAGCTTTCTTT. Amino acids: CASSSGQLNTEAFF.